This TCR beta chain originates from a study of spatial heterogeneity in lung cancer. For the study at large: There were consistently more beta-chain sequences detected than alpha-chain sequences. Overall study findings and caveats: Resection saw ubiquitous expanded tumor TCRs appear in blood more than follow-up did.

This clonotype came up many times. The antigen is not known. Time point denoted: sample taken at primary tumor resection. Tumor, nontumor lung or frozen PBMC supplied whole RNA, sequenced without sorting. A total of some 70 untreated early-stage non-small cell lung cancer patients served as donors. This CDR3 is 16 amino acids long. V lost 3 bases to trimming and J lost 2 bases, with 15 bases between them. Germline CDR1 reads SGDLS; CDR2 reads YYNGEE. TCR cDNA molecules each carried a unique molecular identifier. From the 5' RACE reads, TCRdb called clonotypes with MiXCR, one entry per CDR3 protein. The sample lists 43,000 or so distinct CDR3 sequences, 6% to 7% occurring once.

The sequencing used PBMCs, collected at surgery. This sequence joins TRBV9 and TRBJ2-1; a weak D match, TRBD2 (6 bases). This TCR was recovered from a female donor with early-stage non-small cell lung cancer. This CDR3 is CASSASGTSTYNEQFF. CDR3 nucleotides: TGTGCCAGCAGCGCGTCCGGGACTTCTACCTACAATGAGCAGTTCTTC.